This T cell receptor (beta chain) was obtained from a study of read filtering for tumor transcriptome and immune sequencing (TCRdb year 2020). At the level of the whole study: The cohort had 17 male and 11 to 15 female patients with a mean age of around 66 years, ranging from roughly 45 to 85. By revised international staging, under 10 patients were R-ISS I, fewer than 20 were R-ISS II and about 7 were R-ISS III. After DNase treatment, whole-transcriptome libraries were prepared using the TruSeq RNA Access Library Prep Kit. Per sample, about 4.05 to 11 million TCR-region mapped reads were obtained with IR-seq, compared with only 85 to 1273 with RNA-seq. The study compared TCR repertoires from targeted immune repertoire sequencing and bulk whole-transcriptome sequencing run on the same bone marrow samples. A main aim was a read-filtering strategy for immune repertoire data, specifically whether clonotypes supported by a single read should be removed.

The CDR3 goes from the cysteine to the phenylalanine over 17 residues. The read is trimmed to its CDR3 DNA, 51 bases read in frame from base 1. Trimming at the junction amounts to 5 bases on V and 3 bases on J, and the germline ends lie 19 bases apart. Looking up the germline V gene yields CDR1 KGHDR and CDR2 SFDVKD. Overall results and qualifications from the work: Single-read clonotypes made up roughly 80% of clonotypes but only about 4% of total reads in IR-seq, compared with just under 75% of clonotypes and approximately 40% of reads in RNA-seq. Removing single-read clonotypes increased the correlation between IR-seq and RNA-seq shared clonotype proportions. Rather than purified T cells, the sorted CD138-negative fraction was a mixed bone marrow immune population. IR-seq captured clonotypes at much higher depth and more reliably than RNA-seq, and smaller IR-seq throughput sufficed to identify most shared clonotypes.

This clonotype was counted ten times or more. Its antigen specificity is not known. Base qualities are not at hand, and no much larger clone is one base apart. Every patient had bone marrow sampled at the time of active disease. Ficoll-Hypaque density gradient centrifugation was used to isolate the bone marrow mononuclear cells. To remove myeloma plasma cells, the cells were labeled with CD138 magnetic microbeads on a MACS separator, and CD138-negative cells were then collected by negative selection. The purity of the isolated cells was checked by flow cytometry with CD138 antibodies on an Attune NxT. TRIzol reagent was used to extract total RNA, and a NanoDrop spectrophotometer was used to quantify the extracted RNA. For each patient, the CD138-negative bone marrow sample underwent paired RNA-seq and IR-seq. The Immunoverse kit was used to build TCR libraries from about 400 ng RNA, with molecular barcoded adaptors covering alpha/delta and beta/gamma chains. The same RNA used for transcriptome sequencing was used for TCR library preparation. An Illumina HiSeq 4000 with 2 x 150 cycles was used to sequence the TCR libraries. For the original study's pipeline: Using MiXCR, which included quality filtering and error correction, TCR reads were aligned to human V, D, J and C references and then assembled into CDR3 clonotypes. The tcR package in R was used to analyze clonotype counts and gene usage diversity. Raw mapping reads were checked after the RNA-seq reads had been mapped by STAR aligner version 2.5.3a onto the human GRCh37 genome. To test the effect of sequencing depth on detected clonotypes, IR-seq fastq files were randomly downsampled using Seqtk 1.3. TCRdb reprocessed the public reads (quality trimming at Q25 with fastp, clone calling with MiXCR) and kept in-frame beta chains. Identical CDR3 proteins give one entry, which carries the most common genes and DNA. TCRdb's processing, not the authors' own work, is the source of the V and J calls. The sample yields 45,000 to 50,000 distinct CDR3 sequences; 12% were counted once. The ten top clones hold about 14% of the sample.

This receptor was taken from a donor aged 40 or older with multiple myeloma. The sequenced sample consisted of a population of CD138-negative cells sorted from bone marrow. The cell subset or site tag for this specimen amounts to: bone marrow mononuclear cells depleted of CD138+ plasma/myeloma cells by negative magnetic selection. In this chain, TRBV24-1 is recombined with TRBJ2-1, with the D segment possibly TRBD1 or TRBD2, each aligning over 5 bases. The sequence in DNA is TGTGCCACCAGTGCCCGCGCTAGCTCGAGGGGCTACAATGAGCAGTTCTTC. The resulting protein is CATSARASSRGYNEQFF.